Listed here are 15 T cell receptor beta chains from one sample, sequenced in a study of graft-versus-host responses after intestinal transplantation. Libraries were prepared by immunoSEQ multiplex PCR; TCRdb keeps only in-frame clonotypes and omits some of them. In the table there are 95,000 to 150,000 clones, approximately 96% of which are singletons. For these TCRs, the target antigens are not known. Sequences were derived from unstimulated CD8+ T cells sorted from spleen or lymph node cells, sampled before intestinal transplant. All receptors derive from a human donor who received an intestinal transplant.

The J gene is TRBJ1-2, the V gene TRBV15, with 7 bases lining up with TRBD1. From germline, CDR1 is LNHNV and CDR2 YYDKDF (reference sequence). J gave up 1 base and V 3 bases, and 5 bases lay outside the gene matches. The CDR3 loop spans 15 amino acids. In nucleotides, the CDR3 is TGTGCCACCAGCAGTAACAGGGGATATAACTATGGCTACACCTTC. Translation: CATSSNRGYNYGYTF.

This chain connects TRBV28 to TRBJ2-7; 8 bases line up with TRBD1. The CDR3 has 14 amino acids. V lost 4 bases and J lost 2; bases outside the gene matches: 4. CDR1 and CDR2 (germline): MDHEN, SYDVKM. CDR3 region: CASSSGQGPYEQYF. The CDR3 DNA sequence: TGTGCCAGCAGTTCCGGACAGGGACCCTACGAGCAGTACTTC.

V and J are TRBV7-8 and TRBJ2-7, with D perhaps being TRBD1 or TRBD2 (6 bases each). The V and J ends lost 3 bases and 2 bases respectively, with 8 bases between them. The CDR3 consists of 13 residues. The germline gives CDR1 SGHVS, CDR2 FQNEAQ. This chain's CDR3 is CASSFGGPYEQYF. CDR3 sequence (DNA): TGTGCCAGCAGCTTTGGGGGGCCCTACGAGCAGTACTTC.

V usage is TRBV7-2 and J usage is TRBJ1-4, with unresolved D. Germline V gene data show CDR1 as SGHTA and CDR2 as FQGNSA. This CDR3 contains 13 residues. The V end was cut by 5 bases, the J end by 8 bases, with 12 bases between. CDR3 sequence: CASSLHDGEKLFF. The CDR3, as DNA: TGTGCCAGCAGCCTCCACGACGGGGAAAAACTGTTTTTT.

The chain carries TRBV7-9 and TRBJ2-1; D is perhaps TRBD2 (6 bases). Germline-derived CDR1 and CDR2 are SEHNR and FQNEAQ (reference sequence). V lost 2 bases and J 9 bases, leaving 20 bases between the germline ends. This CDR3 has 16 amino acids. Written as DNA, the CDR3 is TGTGCCAGCAGCTTACGCGCGGGGCCGTTAATGGGTGAGCAGTTCTTC. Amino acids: CASSLRAGPLMGEQFF.

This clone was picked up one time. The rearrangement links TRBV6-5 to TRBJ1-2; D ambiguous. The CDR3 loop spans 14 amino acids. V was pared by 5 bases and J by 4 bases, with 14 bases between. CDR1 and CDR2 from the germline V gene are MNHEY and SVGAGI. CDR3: CASSERISTYGYTF. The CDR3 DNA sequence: TGTGCCAGCAGTGAACGAATCAGCACCTATGGCTACACCTTC.

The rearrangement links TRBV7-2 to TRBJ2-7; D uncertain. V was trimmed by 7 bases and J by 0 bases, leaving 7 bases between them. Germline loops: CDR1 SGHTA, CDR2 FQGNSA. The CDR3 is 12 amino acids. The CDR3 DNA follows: TGTGCCAGCACCATAAGCTCCTACGAGCAGTACTTC. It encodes CASTISSYEQYF.

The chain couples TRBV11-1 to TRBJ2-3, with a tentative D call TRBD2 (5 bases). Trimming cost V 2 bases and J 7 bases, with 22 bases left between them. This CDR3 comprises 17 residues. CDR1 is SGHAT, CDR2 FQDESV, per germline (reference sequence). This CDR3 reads CASSLTRRRGHGNTQYF. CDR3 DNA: TGTGCCAGCAGCTTAACCCGAAGAAGAGGGCATGGAAATACGCAGTATTTT.

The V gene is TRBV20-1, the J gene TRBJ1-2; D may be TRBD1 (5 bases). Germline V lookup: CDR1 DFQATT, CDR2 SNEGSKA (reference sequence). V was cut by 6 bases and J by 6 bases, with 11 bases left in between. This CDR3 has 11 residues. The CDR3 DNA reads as TGCAGTGCCCGCCGGGGGGATGGCTACACCTTC. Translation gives CSARRGDGYTF.

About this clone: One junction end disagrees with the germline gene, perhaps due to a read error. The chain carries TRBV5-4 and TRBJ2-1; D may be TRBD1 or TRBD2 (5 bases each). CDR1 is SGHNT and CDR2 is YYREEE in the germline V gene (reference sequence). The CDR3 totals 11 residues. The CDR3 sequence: CAGSFGTLQFF. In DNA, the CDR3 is TGTGCCGGCAGCTTCGGGACCCTGCAGTTCTTC.

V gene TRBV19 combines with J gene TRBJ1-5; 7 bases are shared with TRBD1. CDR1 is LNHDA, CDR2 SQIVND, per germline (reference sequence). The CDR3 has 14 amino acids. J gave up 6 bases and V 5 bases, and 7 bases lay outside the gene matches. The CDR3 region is CASSPTGRGQPQHF. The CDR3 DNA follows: TGTGCCAGTAGTCCGACAGGGAGGGGTCAGCCCCAGCATTTT.

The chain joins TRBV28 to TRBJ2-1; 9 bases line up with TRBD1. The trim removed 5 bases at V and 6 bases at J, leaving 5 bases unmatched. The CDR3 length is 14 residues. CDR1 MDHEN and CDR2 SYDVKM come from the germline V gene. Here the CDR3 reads CASSGPGQGNEQFF. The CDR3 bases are TGTGCCAGCAGTGGCCCGGGACAGGGCAATGAGCAGTTCTTC.

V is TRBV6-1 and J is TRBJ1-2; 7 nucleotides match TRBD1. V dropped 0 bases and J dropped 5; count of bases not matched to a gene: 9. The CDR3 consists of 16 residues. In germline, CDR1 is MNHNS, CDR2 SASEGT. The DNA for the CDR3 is TGTGCCAGCAGTGAAGCCCCTGGACAGGAATATTATGGCTACACCTTC. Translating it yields CASSEAPGQEYYGYTF.

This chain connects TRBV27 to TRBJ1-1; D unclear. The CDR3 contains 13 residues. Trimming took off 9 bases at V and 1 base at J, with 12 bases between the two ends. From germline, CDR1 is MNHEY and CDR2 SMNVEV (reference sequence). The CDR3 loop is CARPGRQNTEAFF. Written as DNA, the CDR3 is TGTGCCAGGCCGGGCAGGCAGAACACTGAAGCTTTCTTT.

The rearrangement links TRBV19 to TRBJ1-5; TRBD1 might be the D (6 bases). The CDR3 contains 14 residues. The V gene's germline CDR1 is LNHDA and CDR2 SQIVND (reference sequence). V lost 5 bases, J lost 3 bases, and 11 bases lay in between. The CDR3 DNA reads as TGTGCCAGTAGTTCGACAGGATTCAATCAGCCCCAGCATTTT. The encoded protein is CASSSTGFNQPQHF.